This entry lists 31 T cell receptor beta chains sequenced from one sample in a study of tumor-infiltrating lymphocytes in primary liver carcinoma. Unsorted whole blood yielded blood RNA, and germline DNA was extracted as well. The investigators made TCR beta cDNA from about 500 ng total RNA, using a constant-region primer. Modified slightly, ARM-PCR produced TCR beta libraries over three nested multiplex PCR rounds. TRBV1-TRBV30 forward primers and a C-beta reverse primer were used in the first two PCR rounds, which each ran for about 10 cycles. Each CDR3 protein is one row after TCRdb ran MiXCR on the multiplex PCR reads. Here the sample spans 330,000 or so distinct CDR3 sequences, approximately 65% being singletons. Sequenced input: peripheral blood. These receptors were obtained from a middle-aged man with primary liver carcinoma and hepatitis B virus infection.

This clonotype was observed at least ten times. The J gene is TRBJ1-6, the V gene TRBV12-3 or TRBV12-4; perhaps TRBD1 as D (6 bases). The CDR3 is 13 amino acids. V gave up 6 bases and J gave up 9 bases, with 12 bases separating them. This chain's CDR3 is CASSATGPSPLHF. The CDR3 DNA follows: TGTGCCAGCAGCGCTACAGGGCCTTCACCCCTCCACTTT.

This clonotype showed up just a few times. V and J are TRBV11-2 and TRBJ2-5; 9 nucleotides align to TRBD2. Losses at the gene ends were 7 bases for V and 2 bases for J; bases not matched to a gene: 5. CDR3 length equals 14 residues. The germline gives CDR1 SGHAT, CDR2 FQNNGV. The CDR3 DNA sequence: TGTGCCAGCACCCGAGCGGGAGGACAAGAGACCCAGTACTTC. It specifies CASTRAGGQETQYF.

Turning to this clonotype: Given a much more abundant clone one base away, this may be a read error. The conserved phenylalanine or tryptophan is not found at the CDR3 terminus, so this likely reflects a read error. The chain uses TRBV29-1 and TRBJ2-2; TRBD1 might be the D (6 bases). In germline, CDR1 is SQVTM, CDR2 ANQGSEA. V was shortened by 4 bases and J by 4 bases, with 10 bases between the two germline ends. This CDR3 is built from 13 residues. The CDR3 sequence is CSVGVGGTGELFI. The CDR3 DNA is TGCAGCGTTGGGGTAGGGGGCACCGGGGAGCTGTTTATT.

In the case of this clonotype: The CDR3 does not close with the conserved phenylalanine or tryptophan, likely indicating a read error. The chain recombines TRBV6-5 with TRBJ2-7; the match to TRBD1 covers 9 bases. This CDR3 spans 15 amino acids. V lost 2 bases, J lost 3 bases, and 5 bases stayed unmatched. Germline V gene lookup returns CDR1 MNHEY and CDR2 SVGAGI. CDR3 coding DNA: TGTGCCAGCAGTTACGCCGGACAGGGGTTCTACGAGCAGTACCTC. Translating gives CASSYAGQGFYEQYL.

Worth noting for this clonotype: A much more abundant neighbour one base away suggests this may be a read error. This chain uses TRBV5-1 with TRBJ2-5; 7 nucleotides line up with TRBD2. This CDR3 is built from 15 residues. The V gene's germline CDR1 is SGHRS and CDR2 YFSETQ. The CDR3 is CASSLTGGSQETQCF. CDR3 nucleotide sequence: TGCGCCAGCAGCTTGACGGGAGGTTCCCAAGAGACCCAGTGCTTC.

This clonotype was seen only a few times. The rearrangement uses TRBV5-4 and TRBJ2-5; maybe TRBD1 (7 bases). Trimming took 0 bases from V and 7 from J, leaving 10 bases between them. This CDR3 region has 13 residues. Germline V lookup: CDR1 SGHNT, CDR2 YYREEE (reference sequence). The CDR3 coding sequence is TGTGCCAGCAGCTTGGTTCAGGGGGGGACCCAGTACTTC. This translates into CASSLVQGGTQYF.

On this clonotype itself: This sequence may be a read error, since a much larger clone differs from it by one base. The chain recombines TRBV29-1 with TRBJ1-2; a possible D gene is TRBD1 (5 bases). The CDR3 sequence is 10 residues long. Germline lookup yields CDR1 SQVTM and CDR2 ANQGSEA. The CDR3 region has the DNA TGCAGCGTTGAAGGGGACGGCTACATCTTC. It yields the protein CSVEGDGYIF.

This clonotype was detected ten times or more. V gene TRBV6-2 or TRBV6-3 combines with J gene TRBJ1-1, with TRBD1 as a possible D gene (5 bases). The germline gives CDR1 MNHEY, CDR2 SVGEGT. The length of the CDR3 is 14 residues. Trimming stripped 6 bases from V and 7 bases from J, with 18 bases between. The CDR3: CASSPRRDDLEAFF. CDR3 sequence (DNA): TGTGCCAGCAGCCCCCGGAGGGACGACCTTGAAGCTTTCTTT.

The gene calls are TRBV29-1 and TRBJ2-2; D not certain. This CDR3 spans 13 amino acids. Germline loops: CDR1 SQVTM, CDR2 ANQGSEA. V shed 8 bases and J shed 6 bases, with 16 bases lying between them. The CDR3 reads CSFLFYEAGELFF. CDR3 nucleotides: TGCAGCTTTCTGTTTTATGAGGCCGGGGAGCTGTTTTTT.

This clonotype was observed many times. The chain is built from TRBV5-6 and TRBJ2-1, with 7 bases identical to TRBD2. The CDR3 extends over 16 amino acids. Losses at the gene ends were 2 bases for V and 5 bases for J; bases not matched to a gene: 10. Per germline, CDR1 SGHDT and CDR2 YYEEEE. The CDR3 sequence is CASSFRAAGANNEQFF. The CDR3 DNA reads TGTGCCAGCAGCTTTCGCGCGGCGGGAGCAAACAATGAGCAGTTCTTC.

This clonotype was counted ten times or more. This chain uses TRBV4-1 with TRBJ2-7, with 9 bases aligning to TRBD1. Per the germline V gene, CDR1 is MGHRA and CDR2 is YSYEKL. V lost 2 bases, J lost 3 bases, and 5 bases stayed unmatched. The length of the CDR3 is 15 residues. The CDR3 region is CASSQLRDRVYEQYF. The DNA of the CDR3 is TGCGCCAGCAGCCAACTCCGGGACAGGGTCTACGAGCAGTACTTC.

The chain combines TRBV12-3 or TRBV12-4 with TRBJ1-4; possibly TRBD1 for D (6 bases). V was cut by 6 bases and J by 8 bases, with 28 bases left in between. This CDR3 has 18 amino acids. The CDR3 sequence is CASSPPRQVSWAVEKLFF. CDR3 DNA: TGTGCCAGCAGCCCCCCTCGACAGGTTAGCTGGGCGGTGGAAAAACTGTTTTTT.

On this clonotype: One end of the junction varies from germline; a read error may be responsible. This sequence joins TRBV11-2 and TRBJ1-2; 9 bases are shared with TRBD1. The CDR3 is 14 amino acids. CDR1 and CDR2 (germline): SGHAT, FQNNGV. DNA of the CDR3: TGTGCCAGGAGCCGCGGGACAGGGCTCTATAGCTACACCTTC. It yields the protein CARSRGTGLYSYTF.

Of note for this clonotype: Compared with germline, one end of the junction differs, possibly owing to a read error. The chain combines TRBV12-3 or TRBV12-4 with TRBJ2-5; tentative D call: TRBD2 (5 bases). The CDR3 is 12 amino acids. The CDR3 loop is CSSSRAGETQYF. Written as DNA, the CDR3 is TGTTCCAGCTCGAGGGCCGGGGAGACCCAGTACTTC.

Points on this clonotype: A read error may explain this, as a much larger clone is one base away. The genes are TRBV7-9 and TRBJ2-7; the D is unclear. Germline CDR1 reads SEHNR; CDR2 reads FQNEAQ (reference sequence). The CDR3 consists of 13 residues. The ends were cut back, 4 bases at V and 5 bases at J, with 12 bases in the middle. The CDR3 bases are TGTGCCAGCAGCTCCGGAATAAACAACGAGCAGTACTTC. Residues: CASSSGINNEQYF.

The rearrangement joins TRBV9 to TRBJ2-7; 9 positions match TRBD1. Germline assignment: CDR1 SGDLS and CDR2 YYNGEE. The V segment lost 2 bases and the J segment 5 bases; nucleotides outside the gene matches: 5. The CDR3 totals 14 residues. CDR3 sequence (DNA): TGTGCCAGCAGCGTGGGGACAGGGACACACGAGCAGTACTTC. Its translation: CASSVGTGTHEQYF.

This clonotype was recorded at least ten times. This chain connects TRBV10-3 to TRBJ2-5; a weak D match, TRBD2 (6 bases). The CDR3 contains 12 residues. Trimming removed 10 bases from V and 2 bases from J, with 11 bases in between. The V gene's germline CDR1 is ENHRY and CDR2 SYGVKD. Written as DNA, the CDR3 is TGTGCCACCGGCGGGAAACAAGAGACCCAGTACTTC. This gives the protein CATGGKQETQYF.

There are many counts of this clonotype. This sequence joins TRBV10-3 and TRBJ1-5; 7 bases fit TRBD1. This CDR3 comprises 13 residues. The germline gives CDR1 ENHRY, CDR2 SYGVKD. With V trimmed by 10 bases and J by 5 bases, 8 bases remained unmatched. The CDR3 coding sequence is TGTGCCACCAGGCAGGGGGAAGATCAGCCCCAGCATTTT. It specifies CATRQGEDQPQHF.

The chain links TRBV11-2 to TRBJ2-2; possible D gene TRBD1, 6 bases. V shed 7 bases and J shed 4 bases, with 13 bases lying between them. Germline assignment: CDR1 SGHAT and CDR2 FQNNGV. This CDR3 has 14 residues. CDR3 protein: CASNRDRTTGELFF. The CDR3 nucleotides are TGTGCCAGCAACAGGGACCGAACCACCGGGGAGCTGTTTTTT.

Concerning this clonotype: Just one base apart from a much larger clone, this may be a read error. The chain joins TRBV4-2 to TRBJ2-2, with D maybe TRBD2 (6 bases). CDR1 is LGHNA, CDR2 YNFKEQ, per germline. CDR3 length equals 17 residues. The DNA of the CDR3 is TGTGCCAGCAGTCGCCGGGGCGGGGACTCGAACACCGGGGAGATGTTTTTT. It yields the protein CASSRRGGDSNTGEMFF.

A remark on this clonotype: A junction end diverges from the germline sequence, so it may reflect a read error. The chain joins TRBV5-1 to TRBJ2-3; a weak D match, TRBD2 (6 bases). The CDR3 has 15 residues. Germline V lookup: CDR1 SGHRS, CDR2 YFSETQ. The DNA of the CDR3 is TGCACCAGCAGCTTGGGAGCGGGTAACACAGATACGCAGTATTTT. This encodes CTSSLGAGNTDTQYF.

Remarks on this clonotype: This may come from a read error, since a much larger clone is one base off. The genes are TRBV29-1 and TRBJ2-2, with TRBD1 identical over 11 bases. CDR1 and CDR2 (germline): SQVTM, ANQGSEA. The CDR3 length is 14 residues. For the CDR3, the DNA is TGCATCGTCCCCGGACAGGGGGCGGCCGGGGAGCTGTTTTTT. Translating it yields CIVPGQGAAGELFF.

Points on this clonotype: It may be a read error: a sequence one base away is much more abundant. This sequence joins TRBV12-3 or TRBV12-4 and TRBJ2-1; 8 bases are shared with TRBD1. This CDR3 contains 18 residues. V lost 2 bases and J lost 8; bases outside the gene matches: 17. As DNA, the CDR3 is TGTGCCAGCAGTTTACGCGTCAGGGGGCAATGGAGCGGGTATGAGCAGTTCTTC. This gives the protein CASSLRVRGQWSGYEQFF.

This clonotype was detected a few times. The junction departs from germline at one end; a sequencing error may be responsible. The J gene is TRBJ2-2, the V gene TRBV5-1; no reliable D call. Germline V gene data show CDR1 as SGHRS and CDR2 as YFSETQ. The CDR3 loop spans 14 amino acids. The CDR3 reads CASSLSRKTGELFF. CDR3 bases: TGTGCCAGCAGCTTGTCTCGTAAGACCGGGGAGCTGTTTTTT.

As concerns this clonotype: One junction end disagrees with the germline gene, perhaps due to a read error. The J gene is TRBJ2-1, the V gene TRBV6-5, with 9 positions matching TRBD2. The germline gives CDR1 MNHEY, CDR2 SVGAGI. The CDR3 extends over 17 amino acids. The CDR3 region is CASSSPGMAGGQNEQFF. The CDR3 bases are TGTGCCAGCAGTTCCCCTGGGATGGCGGGAGGGCAGAATGAGCAGTTCTTT.

A word on this clonotype: At one end the junction does not follow the germline gene, possibly because of a read error. The genes are TRBV12-3 or TRBV12-4 and TRBJ2-7; 9 nucleotides line up with TRBD2. This CDR3 region has 14 residues. The CDR3 sequence is CTSSSVAGEGEQYF. The CDR3 DNA reads TGTACCAGCAGTTCTGTAGCGGGAGAAGGGGAGCAGTACTTC.

A note on this clonotype: The germline gene is not matched at one end of the junction; a read error may be the cause. J is TRBJ1-5 and V is TRBV4-2, with TRBD1 as a possible D gene (5 bases). The CDR3 loop spans 15 amino acids. Per the germline V gene, CDR1 is LGHNA and CDR2 is YNFKEQ. CDR3 nucleotides: TGTGCCAGCAGCCAAGATGGACACCAGAATCATCCCCATCATTTT. Residues: CASSQDGHQNHPHHF.

Of note for this clonotype: A junction end diverges from the germline sequence, so it may reflect a read error. The V gene is TRBV20-1, the J gene TRBJ2-3; the D call may be TRBD1 or TRBD2 (5 bases each). The CDR3 covers 14 residues. Germline V lookup: CDR1 DFQATT, CDR2 SNEGSKA (reference sequence). Here the CDR3 reads CSARDWGTTDTHYF. The CDR3 DNA follows: TGCAGTGCTAGAGATTGGGGGACCACAGATACGCATTATTTT.

Points on this clonotype: Since a much larger clone is just one base distant, this may be a read error. This is likely a read error, given that the CDR3 carries no conserved phenylalanine or tryptophan at its end. This chain connects TRBV13 to TRBJ2-5; 9 bases fit TRBD1. With V trimmed by 0 bases and J by 3 bases, 8 bases remained unmatched. This CDR3 contains 17 residues. CDR1 is PRHDT, CDR2 FYEKMQ, per germline (reference sequence). DNA for the CDR3: TGTGCCAGCAGCTTAGGCCTCGAGGACAGGGGCAAAGAGACCCAGTACCTC. Translating it yields CASSLGLEDRGKETQYL.

In the case of this clonotype: A read error may explain this, as a much larger clone is one base away. V is TRBV10-3 and J is TRBJ1-1; the match to TRBD1 covers 8 bases. The CDR3 totals 14 residues. CDR1 and CDR2 from the germline V gene are ENHRY and SYGVKD. CDR3 DNA: TGTGCCACCAGTCAGGGGGCAACGAACACTGGAGCTTTCTTT. Translated: CATSQGATNTGAFF.

Concerning this clonotype: One end of the junction is discordant with germline, which a read error may explain. This chain links TRBV29-1 with TRBJ2-7; tentative D call: TRBD1 (6 bases). The CDR3 spans 14 residues. Germline CDR1 reads SQVTM; CDR2 reads ANQGSEA. CDR3: CSVGGHAGPYEQYF. The CDR3 DNA sequence: TGTAGCGTTGGGGGACATGCCGGACCCTACGAGCAGTACTTC.